What follows are 19 T cell receptor beta chains derived from one specimen sequenced in a study of blood T cells in healthy people across ages. Using a J-beta primer mix together with a sample-barcoded 5' primer, a second PCR was run for about 6 to 11 cycles. MiXCR, run by TCRdb on the 5' RACE reads, gives a single entry per CDR3 protein. The repertoire has 700,000 or so distinct CDR3 sequences, 40% to 45% of them found once; the top ten carry 25% to 35%. Specimen: blood. The source of these receptors is a man older than 75 in good health.

The chain combines TRBV12-3 or TRBV12-4 with TRBJ2-5; 7 nucleotides line up with TRBD1. The V and J ends lost 6 bases and 7 bases, in that order; junction bases with no gene match: 11. The CDR3 consists of 14 residues. The CDR3 nucleotides are TGTGCCAGCAGCCGTAGGGGACAGATGGCGACCCAGTACTTC. Protein: CASSRRGQMATQYF.

The chain combines TRBV28 with TRBJ1-4; 11 positions match TRBD1. After removal of 6 bases from V and 2 bases from J, the junction contained 8 bases not matched to a gene. The CDR3 length is 17 residues. Germline loops: CDR1 MDHEN, CDR2 SYDVKM. DNA of the CDR3: TGTGCCAGCAGCCCTAGGACAGGGGGCAATACTAATGAAAAACTGTTTTTT. It is translated as CASSPRTGGNTNEKLFF.

This clonotype was seen repeatedly, ten times or more. The V gene is TRBV7-2, the J gene TRBJ2-7, with D possibly matching TRBD2 (5 bases). The end of the DNA fits TRBJ2-5 better, so the J call may be wrong. The germline V gene has CDR1 SGHTA and CDR2 FQGNSA. The CDR3 runs to 12 residues. The CDR3 region has the DNA TGTGCCAGCAGCTTACAGCGGGAGACCCAGTACTTC. Translation: CASSLQRETQYF.

In this sample, this clonotype turned up many times. The chain is built from TRBV6-2 or TRBV6-3 and TRBJ2-7; no firm D call. The length of the CDR3 is 12 residues. V was trimmed by 2 bases and J by 4 bases, leaving 6 bases between them. Germline CDR1 reads MNHEY; CDR2 reads SVGEGT. The CDR3 loop reads CASSYAGYEQYF. In nucleotides, the CDR3 is TGTGCCAGCAGTTACGCCGGGTACGAGCAGTACTTC.

The CDR3 bases are TGTGCCAGCAGCTTTGAAGGAATGGGCACTGAAGCTTTCTTT. Encoded protein: CASSFEGMGTEAFF. The chain employs TRBV7-2 and TRBJ1-1; D is unresolved. The germline V and J ends were trimmed by 3 bases and 4 bases, with 12 bases remaining between them. Germline lookup yields CDR1 SGHTA and CDR2 FQGNSA. The CDR3 length is 14 residues.

The J gene is TRBJ2-1, the V gene TRBV7-6, with D hard to call. The germline gives CDR1 SGHVS, CDR2 FNYEAQ. The CDR3 totals 15 residues. V lost 2 bases and J lost 4, with 12 bases in between. In DNA form, the CDR3 reads TGTGCCAGCAGCTTAAGTACTGTTCTTTACAATGAGCAGTTCTTC. Translating gives CASSLSTVLYNEQFF.

The chain uses TRBV29-1 and TRBJ2-1, with TRBD2 matching 14 bases. V was clipped by 1 base and J by 2 bases; unmatched bases: 4. CDR3 length: 17 amino acids. Germline V CDR1 and CDR2: SQVTM, ANQGSEA. The DNA for the CDR3 is TGCAGCGTTGAAGGCGGACTAGCGGGAGGTGCCTACAATGAGCAGTTCTTC. Translating it yields CSVEGGLAGGAYNEQFF.

A note on this clonotype: At one boundary the junction diverges from the germline segment, which might be a read error. The V gene is TRBV20-1, the J gene TRBJ2-4, with TRBD2 matching 9 bases. The DNA end is a closer match to TRBJ2-7, so the J assignment may be wrong. The CDR3 covers 15 residues. Germline CDR1 DFQATT, CDR2 SNEGSKA (reference sequence). CDR3 protein: CGASPPSGVRYEQYF. CDR3 bases: TGCGGTGCTAGCCCCCCTAGCGGGGTGAGATACGAGCAGTACTTC.

The chain links TRBV13 to TRBJ1-1, with D possibly TRBD1 on 5 matching bases. V dropped 4 bases and J dropped 5 bases, with 14 bases sitting between them. The CDR3 totals 14 residues. Germline V gene data show CDR1 as PRHDT and CDR2 as FYEKMQ (reference sequence). The CDR3 region has the DNA TGTGCCAGCAGCTACCGACGGGGGAGTACTGAAGCTTTCTTT. Translating gives CASSYRRGSTEAFF.

The rearrangement uses TRBV7-2 and TRBJ2-1; D ambiguous. Trimming took off 4 bases at V and 15 bases at J, with 10 bases between the two ends. The germline V gene encodes CDR1 SGHTA and CDR2 FQGNSA. The CDR3 covers 10 residues. The CDR3 spells CASSSLPAFF. CDR3 sequence (DNA): TGTGCCAGCAGCTCACTTCCCGCGTTCTTC.

This clonotype was counted between two and nine times. Germline and junction disagree at one end, which may indicate a read error. V usage is TRBV7-9 and J usage is TRBJ1-2; tentative D call: TRBD1 (5 bases). This CDR3 region has 14 residues. The germline CDR1 and CDR2 sequences are SEHNR and FQNEAQ (reference sequence). The CDR3 bases are TGTGCCGGCAGCCACACCTACGGGACGGAGGGCTACACCTTC. Amino acids: CAGSHTYGTEGYTF.

This clonotype was recorded a few times. The V gene is TRBV7-2, the J gene TRBJ2-7; 10 nucleotides align to TRBD2. The germline V gene encodes CDR1 SGHTA and CDR2 FQGNSA. J gave up 2 bases and V 5 bases, and 9 bases lay outside the gene matches. CDR3 length: 16 amino acids. This CDR3 reads CASSPRVLAGTYEQYF. CDR3 nucleotide sequence: TGTGCCAGCAGCCCACGCGTACTAGCGGGGACCTACGAGCAGTACTTC. Supplemented by reference TRBV7-2 and TRBJ2-7, the full variable domain reads GAGVSQSPSNKVTEKGKDVELRCDPISGHTALYWYRQSLGQGLEFLIYFQGNSAPDKSGLPSDRFSAERTGGSVSTLTIQRTQQEDSAVYLCASSPRVLAGTYEQYFGPGTRLTVT.

CDR3 loop: CSAATGGTSGSLNEQFF. CDR3 nucleotides: TGCAGTGCTGCGACAGGCGGGACTAGCGGGAGTTTGAATGAGCAGTTCTTC. The chain combines TRBV20-1 with TRBJ2-1; 14 nucleotides match TRBD2. This CDR3 has 17 residues. With V trimmed by 5 bases and J by 7 bases, 13 bases remained unmatched. CDR1 is DFQATT, CDR2 SNEGSKA, per germline (reference sequence).

The chain has TRBV6-2 or TRBV6-3 and TRBJ2-1; D may be TRBD2 (6 bases). Trimming cost V 7 bases and J 12 bases, with 19 bases left between them. Germline CDR1 MNHEY, CDR2 SVGEGT. The CDR3 extends over 13 amino acids. The CDR3 nucleotides read TGTGCCAGCATGCCCTCACTAGCCGATTCGCAGTTCTTC. Amino acids: CASMPSLADSQFF.

The chain is built from TRBV29-1 and TRBJ2-5, with D possibly matching TRBD2 (8 bases). This CDR3 contains 15 residues. Between the trimmed V and J ends, which lost 7 bases and 6 bases, there was a span of 24 bases. The germline gives CDR1 SQVTM, CDR2 ANQGSEA. The CDR3 is CSAEGAGGFVKTQYF. The CDR3 nucleotides read TGCAGCGCCGAGGGGGCGGGAGGCTTTGTAAAGACCCAGTACTTC.

Only a few counts were recorded for this clonotype. V and J are TRBV6-2 or TRBV6-3 and TRBJ1-2, with D possibly being TRBD1 (6 bases). Germline CDR1 is MNHEY and CDR2 is SVGEGT. The length of the CDR3 is 12 residues. V lost 7 bases to trimming and J lost 7 bases, with 13 bases between them. The CDR3 coding sequence is TGTGCCAGCACTTTACAGGGATCTGGCTACACCTTC. It is translated as CASTLQGSGYTF.

Only a few counts were recorded for this clonotype. The V and J genes are TRBV6-2 or TRBV6-3 and TRBJ2-5; 8 nucleotides align to TRBD2. V lost 4 bases, J lost 2 bases, and 12 bases stayed unmatched. The CDR3 runs to 17 residues. Germline V gives CDR1 MNHEY, CDR2 SVGEGT. CDR3 sequence (DNA): TGTGCCAGCAGTTCGCACTCGGGGGGGGTCCTGCAAGAGACCCAGTACTTC. Encoded protein: CASSSHSGGVLQETQYF.

The rearrangement links TRBV4-3 to TRBJ2-3; the match to TRBD1 covers 12 bases. Germline V gene data show CDR1 as LGHNA and CDR2 as YSLEER. V shed 2 bases and J 4 bases; nucleotides not matched to a gene: 7. The CDR3 consists of 17 residues. In DNA, the CDR3 is TGCGCCAGCAGCCAACACCCCGGGACAGGGGGCGCAGATACGCAGTATTTT. Amino acids: CASSQHPGTGGADTQYF.

This clonotype turned up a few times. The V call is TRBV6-2 or TRBV6-3, the J call TRBJ2-5; 12 positions agree with TRBD2. V shed 5 bases and J 1 base; nucleotides not matched to a gene: 5. Germline V gene data show CDR1 as MNHEY and CDR2 as SVGEGT. This CDR3 region has 16 residues. The CDR3 is CASSKTSGRGQETQYF. The CDR3 DNA is TGTGCCAGCAGTAAGACTAGCGGGAGAGGCCAAGAGACCCAGTACTTC.